Listed here are 24 T cell receptor beta chains from one sample, sequenced in a study of Graves' ophthalmopathy and Graves' hyperthyroidism. Investigators amplified TCR beta CDR3 regions from RNA transcripts. The authors performed first-round RT-PCR with HTBI primers and then a second-round multiplex PCR. Using its own MiXCR run on the multiplex PCR reads, TCRdb lists one record per CDR3 protein. The sample shows under 350,000 distinct CDR3 sequences, roughly 16% of them seen only once. Sequencing was done on a sample of peripheral blood. The receptor source for this set is an adult man with Graves' ophthalmopathy.

The gene calls are TRBV28 and TRBJ2-7; 10 bases fit TRBD1. Germline V CDR1 and CDR2: MDHEN, SYDVKM. V gave up 5 bases and J gave up 2 bases; unmatched junction bases: 6. The CDR3 runs 15 residues. In nucleotides, the CDR3 is TGTGCCAGCAGTGCAAACGGACAGGGGGCCTACGAGCAGTACTTC. Translation gives CASSANGQGAYEQYF.

This clonotype was detected once. This chain links TRBV7-2 with TRBJ2-7; 7 bases line up with TRBD2. The J segment lost 6 bases and the V segment lost 1 base, leaving 6 bases of the junction unmatched. The CDR3 length is 14 residues. Germline V gene lookup returns CDR1 SGHTA and CDR2 FQGNSA. CDR3 residues: CASSLEPTSTEQYF. The DNA of the CDR3 is TGTGCCAGCAGCTTAGAACCGACTAGCACCGAGCAGTACTTC.

This clonotype was observed at least ten times. This chain links TRBV9 with TRBJ2-5; D not resolved. This CDR3 is 13 amino acids long. In germline, CDR1 is SGDLS, CDR2 YYNGEE. V gave up 4 bases and J gave up 5 bases, with 12 bases separating them. The CDR3 spells CASSPSQMETQYF. The DNA for the CDR3 is TGTGCCAGCAGCCCGAGCCAAATGGAGACCCAGTACTTC.

This clonotype was counted a few times. The chain is built from TRBV6-2 or TRBV6-3 and TRBJ2-7; D possibly corresponds to TRBD2 (6 bases). CDR3 length equals 17 residues. Per the germline V gene, CDR1 is MNHEY and CDR2 is SVGEGT. V lost 3 bases to trimming and J lost 3 bases, with 21 bases between them. The CDR3: CASSYQILAGSVYEQYF. CDR3 in DNA: TGTGCCAGCAGTTATCAGATCCTCGCGGGAAGTGTCTACGAGCAGTACTTC.

This clonotype was observed many times. This chain connects TRBV28 to TRBJ2-7; 8 bases fit TRBD1. CDR1 MDHEN and CDR2 SYDVKM come from the germline V gene. CDR3 length equals 14 residues. The ends lost 8 bases at V and 5 bases at J; junction bases unmatched: 11. CDR3 residues: CASLNGQGYHEQYF. In DNA form, the CDR3 reads TGTGCCAGCCTAAATGGACAGGGTTATCACGAGCAGTACTTC.

This clonotype showed up many times. The rearrangement joins TRBV12-3 or TRBV12-4 to TRBJ1-2; 8 bases line up with TRBD1. The CDR3 covers 13 residues. After removal of 5 bases from V and 8 bases from J, the junction contained 7 bases not matched to a gene. CDR3 amino acids: CASSSTGGGGYTF. The CDR3 coding sequence is TGTGCCAGCAGTAGTACAGGGGGTGGAGGCTACACCTTC.

This clonotype was observed many times. The chain uses TRBV28 and TRBJ2-2; 11 nucleotides match TRBD1. The V and J ends lost 4 bases and 5 bases, in that order; junction bases with no gene match: 9. CDR3 length: 17 residues. From germline, CDR1 is MDHEN and CDR2 SYDVKM. The CDR3 nucleotides read TGTGCCAGCAGTTGGGCGGACAGGGGGCTATGGACCGGGGAGCTGTTTTTT. This gives the protein CASSWADRGLWTGELFF. Filled out from reference TRBV28 and TRBJ2-2, the complete variable domain reads DVKVTQSSRYLVKRTGEKVFLECVQDMDHENMFWYRQDPGLGLRLIYFSYDVKMKEKGDIPEGYSVSREKKERFSLILESASTNQTSMYLCASSWADRGLWTGELFFGEGSRLTVL.

The chain couples TRBV5-1 to TRBJ2-2; possible D gene TRBD2, 5 bases. Trimming stripped 4 bases from V and 0 bases from J, with 13 bases between. CDR1 SGHRS and CDR2 YFSETQ come from the germline V gene. The CDR3 covers 16 residues. CDR3 residues: CASSLGTAANTGELFF. As DNA, the CDR3 is TGCGCCAGCAGCCTCGGAACAGCGGCGAACACCGGGGAGCTGTTTTTT.

This clonotype was observed at least ten times. The chain is built from TRBV5-1 and TRBJ1-5; D perhaps matches TRBD1 (5 bases). The V and J ends lost 2 bases and 4 bases respectively, with 13 bases between them. The CDR3 totals 15 residues. From germline, CDR1 is SGHRS and CDR2 YFSETQ. CDR3 region: CASSLTAGPNQPQHF. DNA for the CDR3: TGCGCCAGCAGCTTAACCGCGGGGCCTAATCAGCCCCAGCATTTT.

This clonotype was counted ten times or more. The chain combines TRBV6-1 with TRBJ1-5; D ambiguous. Germline CDR1 and CDR2: MNHNS and SASEGT. The CDR3 has 13 amino acids. Trimming pared 4 bases from V and 2 bases from J, leaving 6 bases between. The CDR3 here is CASSGSGNQPQHF. The CDR3 DNA reads TGTGCCAGCAGTGGCTCCGGCAATCAGCCCCAGCATTTT.

At least ten counts were recorded for this clonotype. This sequence joins TRBV15 and TRBJ1-5, with D possibly being TRBD1 (6 bases). V lost 8 bases and J lost 0, with 14 bases in between. The CDR3 has 15 residues. Germline-derived CDR1 and CDR2 are LNHNV and YYDKDF (reference sequence). The CDR3 loop reads CATDPGEYSNQPQHF. CDR3 coding DNA: TGTGCCACCGACCCAGGGGAATATAGCAATCAGCCCCAGCATTTT.

This clonotype has a count of ten or more. This chain joins TRBV3-1 and TRBJ2-2, with 8 bases lining up with TRBD1. Germline V gives CDR1 LGHDT, CDR2 YNNKEL (reference sequence). V shed 4 bases, J shed 7 bases, and the junction held 5 bases outside the gene matches. The CDR3 sequence is 14 residues long. CDR3 residues: CASSPRTGHGELFF. The CDR3 DNA sequence: TGTGCCAGCAGCCCCCGGACAGGGCACGGGGAGCTGTTTTTT.

This chain uses TRBV5-1 with TRBJ2-5; no definite D call. V lost 0 bases to trimming and J lost 9 bases, with 18 bases between them. CDR3 size: 15 residues. Germline V gene data show CDR1 as SGHRS and CDR2 as YFSETQ. CDR3 sequence: CASSLAWSEREAQYF. The CDR3, as DNA: TGCGCCAGCAGCTTGGCCTGGAGCGAACGTGAGGCCCAGTACTTC.

This clonotype has ten or more counts. This chain uses TRBV30 with TRBJ2-5; D not certain. CDR1 is GTSNPN, CDR2 SVGIG, per germline (reference sequence). The CDR3 loop spans 14 amino acids. V lost 3 bases to trimming and J lost 5 bases, with 16 bases between them. The CDR3 sequence is CAWSTQSEVETQYF. The DNA of the CDR3 is TGTGCCTGGAGCACCCAGTCTGAAGTGGAGACCCAGTACTTC. The whole variable domain, remainder taken from reference TRBV30 and TRBJ2-5, is SQTIHQWPATLVQPVGSPLSLECTVEGTSNPNLYWYRQAAGRGLQLLFYSVGIGQISSEVPQNLSASRPQDRQFILSSKKLLLSDSGFYLCAWSTQSEVETQYFGPGTRLLVL.

This clonotype was seen repeatedly, ten times or more. The CDR3 coding sequence is TGCGCCAGCAGCTTGATGGGGGCGCGGGGGAACACTGAAGCTTTCTTT. Translation gives CASSLMGARGNTEAFF. The chain has TRBV5-1 and TRBJ1-1; D perhaps matches TRBD1 (6 bases). The germline gives CDR1 SGHRS, CDR2 YFSETQ. The CDR3 is made up of 16 amino acids. Trimming shortened V by 1 base and J by 1 base, and 14 bases separated the two germline ends. Together with reference TRBV5-1 and TRBJ1-1, the CDR3 gives the full variable domain: KAGVTQTPRYLIKTRGQQVTLSCSPISGHRSVSWYQQTPGQGLQFLFEYFSETQRNKGNFPGRFSGRQFSNSRSEMNVSTLELGDSALYLCASSLMGARGNTEAFFGQGTRLTVV.

This clonotype was seen many times. V usage is TRBV5-1 and J usage is TRBJ1-1, with 8 bases matching TRBD1. Germline V gene data show CDR1 as SGHRS and CDR2 as YFSETQ. Losses at the gene ends were 6 bases for V and 5 bases for J; bases not matched to a gene: 15. CDR3 length: 16 amino acids. The CDR3 sequence: CASTKTGRGLGTEAFF. Here the CDR3 DNA reads TGCGCCAGCACGAAAACAGGCAGGGGGCTCGGAACTGAAGCTTTCTTT.

This clonotype was recorded at least ten times. The chain recombines TRBV27 with TRBJ1-1, with a possible D match to TRBD1 (6 bases). CDR3 length: 15 residues. Germline-derived CDR1 and CDR2 are MNHEY and SMNVEV (reference sequence). V was trimmed by 4 bases and J by 0 bases, leaving 12 bases between them. CDR3 DNA: TGTGCCAGCAGTTCCTCCAGGGGCTTGAACACTGAAGCTTTCTTT. This translates into CASSSSRGLNTEAFF.

This clonotype was counted at least ten times. The CDR3 coding sequence is TGTGCCAGCAGTGATCTCGCGCGGGGGGCAAGTGGAAACACCATATATTTT. As protein: CASSDLARGASGNTIYF. This sequence joins TRBV2 and TRBJ1-3; TRBD1 is a possible D gene (6 bases). There are 17 residues in the CDR3. CDR1 is SNHLY, CDR2 FYNNEI, per germline. V was shortened by 3 bases and J by 3 bases, with 18 bases between the two germline ends. Complete variable domain (other parts from reference TRBV2 and TRBJ1-3): EPEVTQTPSHQVTQMGQEVILRCVPISNHLYFYWYRQILGQKVEFLVSFYNNEISEKSEIFDDQFSVERPDGSNFTLKIRSTKLEDSAMYFCASSDLARGASGNTIYFGEGSWLTVV.

This clonotype was seen at least ten times. The chain combines TRBV6-5 with TRBJ2-7; D gene ambiguous. The CDR3 runs 16 residues. Germline loops: CDR1 MNHEY, CDR2 SVGAGI. Trimming stripped 2 bases from V and 3 bases from J, with 17 bases between. The CDR3 loop is CASSYQVPGVIYEQYF. The CDR3 nucleotides are TGTGCCAGCAGTTACCAGGTACCGGGCGTGATCTACGAGCAGTACTTC.

This clonotype was seen ten or more times. This chain uses TRBV5-1 with TRBJ1-5; D not resolved. Looked up from germline, CDR1 is SGHRS and CDR2 is YFSETQ. Trimming left V 1 base short and J 2 bases short, with 7 bases between. The CDR3 is made up of 14 amino acids. In DNA, the CDR3 is TGCGCCAGCAGCTTGCCCCGTGGCAATCAGCCCCAGCATTTT. Protein: CASSLPRGNQPQHF.

This clonotype came up many times. The genes are TRBV12-5 and TRBJ2-7; 13 bases align to TRBD2. J was trimmed by 2 bases and V by 1 base; bases with no gene match: 5. The CDR3 spans 17 residues. CDR1 and CDR2 (germline): LGHNT, FRNRAP. CDR3: CASGLALGTSGTYEQYF. CDR3 DNA: TGTGCTAGTGGTTTGGCCCTCGGGACTAGCGGGACCTACGAGCAGTACTTC. Filled out from reference TRBV12-5 and TRBJ2-7, the complete variable domain reads DARVTQTPRHKVTEMGQEVTMRCQPILGHNTVFWYRQTMMQGLELLAYFRNRAPLDDSGMPKDRFSAEMPDATLATLKIQPSEPRDSAVYFCASGLALGTSGTYEQYFGPGTRLTVT.

This clonotype was seen many times. The J gene is TRBJ2-5, the V gene TRBV3-1; TRBD2 aligns across 9 bases. The CDR3 sequence is 14 residues long. The junction had 8 bases not matched to a gene; V was cut back by 7 bases and J by 5 bases. Germline V lookup: CDR1 LGHDT, CDR2 YNNKEL (reference sequence). As DNA, the CDR3 is TGTGCCAGCAAAGCGGGGGGCCCTCCGGAGACCCAGTACTTC. This encodes CASKAGGPPETQYF.

There are many counts of this clonotype. The chain couples TRBV20-1 to TRBJ1-1, with a tentative D call TRBD1 (5 bases). The CDR3 extends over 16 amino acids. CDR1 and CDR2 (germline): DFQATT, SNEGSKA (reference sequence). Deletions cut 0 bases from V and 1 base from J, with 15 bases between. DNA for the CDR3: TGCAGTGCTAGAGATGGGCAGGGACTTGCGAACACTGAAGCTTTCTTT. Translated, it gives CSARDGQGLANTEAFF.

Ten or more counts support this clonotype. The rearrangement uses TRBV7-2 and TRBJ1-2, with D maybe TRBD1 (6 bases). Looked up from germline, CDR1 is SGHTA and CDR2 is FQGNSA. V lost 5 bases to trimming and J lost 6 bases, with 16 bases between them. This CDR3 is built from 14 residues. CDR3 residues: CASSPGAGVDGYTF. The CDR3 bases are TGTGCCAGCAGCCCGGGGGCAGGGGTAGATGGCTACACCTTC.